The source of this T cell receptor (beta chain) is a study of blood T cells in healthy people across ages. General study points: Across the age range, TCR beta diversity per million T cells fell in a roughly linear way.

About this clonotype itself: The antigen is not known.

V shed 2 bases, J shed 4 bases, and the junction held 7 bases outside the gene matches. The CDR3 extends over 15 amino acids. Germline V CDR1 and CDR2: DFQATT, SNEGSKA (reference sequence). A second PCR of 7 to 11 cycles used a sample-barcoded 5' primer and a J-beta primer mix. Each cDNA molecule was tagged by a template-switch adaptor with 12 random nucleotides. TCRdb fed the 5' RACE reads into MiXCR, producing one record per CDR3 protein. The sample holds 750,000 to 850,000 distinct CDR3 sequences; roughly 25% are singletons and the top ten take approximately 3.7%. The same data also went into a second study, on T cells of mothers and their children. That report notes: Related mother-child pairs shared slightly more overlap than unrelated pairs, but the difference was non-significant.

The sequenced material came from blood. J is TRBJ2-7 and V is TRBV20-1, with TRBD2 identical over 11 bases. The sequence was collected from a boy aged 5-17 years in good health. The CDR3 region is CSARSSGGLTYEQYF. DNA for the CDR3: TGCAGTGCTAGATCTAGCGGGGGGCTCACTTACGAGCAGTACTTC.